This T cell receptor (beta chain) was recorded in a study of blood T cell repertoires in COVID-19. Study in general: Specimens from acute and convalescent COVID-19 originated in the United States, Italy and Spain.

The germline gives CDR1 LNHDA, CDR2 SQIVND (reference sequence). V was cut by 3 bases and J by 2 bases, with 11 bases left in between. This CDR3 comprises 15 residues. The method was immunoSEQ multiplex PCR; TCRdb's version includes in-frame clones alone and lacks a portion of them. The sample includes 30,000 to 35,000 clones, about 93% of them seen just once. This chain links TRBV19 with TRBJ1-3; D is perhaps TRBD1 (5 bases). Specimen: peripheral blood. The TCR comes from a human donor in a cohort sampled during active COVID-19. The CDR3 region is CASSIQRGAGNTIYF. The DNA for the CDR3 is TGTGCCAGTAGTATCCAACGGGGGGCTGGAAACACCATATATTTT.